The 31 T cell receptor beta chains listed next were all sequenced from one sample in a study of blood T cell repertoires in COVID-19. TCRdb keeps only in-frame clones here, not all; method: immunoSEQ multiplex PCR. This table has 70,000 to 80,000 clones, around nine tenths appearing once. The sample consisted of peripheral blood. These receptors were collected from a woman between 55 and 75 years old with acute or convalescent COVID-19.

The chain carries TRBV2 and TRBJ1-2, with 8 positions matching TRBD1. J was trimmed by 7 bases and V by 4 bases; bases with no gene match: 8. This CDR3 spans 14 amino acids. Germline V CDR1 and CDR2: SNHLY, FYNNEI. DNA for the CDR3: TGTGCCAGCAGTGGATGGACAGGGATGGCTGGCTACACCTTC. Amino acid sequence: CASSGWTGMAGYTF.

The chain joins TRBV18 to TRBJ2-7; 8 bases match TRBD1. V shed 4 bases and J 1 base; nucleotides not matched to a gene: 6. Germline V gene sequence: CDR1 KGHSH, CDR2 LQKENI. The length of the CDR3 is 15 residues. The CDR3 reads CASSQSQGESYEQYF. The CDR3 coding sequence is TGTGCCAGCTCACAGTCACAGGGGGAATCCTACGAGCAGTACTTC.

The chain joins TRBV6-5 to TRBJ2-1; tentatively, D is TRBD2 (5 bases). Per the germline V gene, CDR1 is MNHEY and CDR2 is SVGAGI. The CDR3 consists of 13 residues. Trimming removed 8 bases from V and 5 bases from J, with 13 bases in between. CDR3 sequence: CASQLVRDNEQFF. The CDR3 DNA reads TGTGCCAGCCAACTAGTGCGGGACAATGAGCAGTTCTTC.

The V gene is TRBV18, the J gene TRBJ1-1, with a weak D call TRBD1 (6 bases). The CDR3 totals 11 residues. The germline CDR1 and CDR2 sequences are KGHSH and LQKENI. V was pared by 6 bases and J by 8 bases, with 10 bases between. The CDR3 coding sequence is TGTGCCAGCTCGTCAGGGGTGGAAGCTTTCTTT. Its translation is CASSSGVEAFF. The variable domain in full, with the rest retrieved from reference TRBV18 and TRBJ1-1, is NAGVMQNPRHLVRRRGQEARLRCSPMKGHSHVYWYRQLPEEGLKFMVYLQKENIIDESGMPKERFSAEFPKEGPSILRIQQVVRGDSAAYFCASSSGVEAFFGQGTRLTVV.

The sample holds a few counts of this clone. The chain links TRBV6-5 to TRBJ1-1; D remains unclear. Trimming cost V 0 bases and J 1 base, with 9 bases left between them. The CDR3 extends over 15 amino acids. Germline values: CDR1 MNHEY, CDR2 SVGAGI. Here the CDR3 DNA reads TGTGCCAGCAGTTACTCTCGGGGAGCGAACACTGAAGCTTTCTTT. As protein: CASSYSRGANTEAFF.

The chain joins TRBV11-2 to TRBJ2-5; TRBD2 agrees at 9 bases. The V and J ends lost 1 base and 3 bases, in that order; junction bases with no gene match: 6. This CDR3 is built from 16 residues. Germline lookup yields CDR1 SGHAT and CDR2 FQNNGV. CDR3 DNA: TGTGCCAGCAGCTTAGTGGGCGGGGGGGCTGAAGAGACCCAGTACTTC. Translated: CASSLVGGGAEETQYF.

This clone was observed a single time. The CDR3 DNA sequence: TGTGCCATCAGTGAGTACACAGGTACTTATGGCTACACCTTC. This encodes CAISEYTGTYGYTF. The chain recombines TRBV10-3 with TRBJ1-2; D may be TRBD1 (5 bases). The CDR3 has 14 amino acids. Trimming removed 1 base from V and 5 bases from J, with 11 bases in between. CDR1 is ENHRY and CDR2 is SYGVKD in the germline V gene.

The chain links TRBV9 to TRBJ2-2; 11 positions agree with TRBD2. CDR1 is SGDLS, CDR2 YYNGEE, per germline. There are 17 residues in the CDR3. Unmatched junction bases numbered 9, after V lost 4 bases and J lost 4 bases. The CDR3 loop is CASSPRRSGGATGELFF. The CDR3 coding sequence is TGTGCCAGCAGCCCGAGACGTAGCGGGGGGGCCACCGGGGAGCTGTTTTTT.

The V gene is TRBV7-9, the J gene TRBJ2-3; D perhaps matches TRBD1 (5 bases). V lost 5 bases, J lost 5 bases, and 17 bases lay in between. The germline gives CDR1 SEHNR, CDR2 FQNEAQ (reference sequence). The CDR3 extends over 15 amino acids. CDR3 residues: CASSQGLGSEDTQYF. For the CDR3, the DNA is TGTGCCAGCAGCCAGGGTTTGGGGTCGGAAGATACGCAGTATTTT.

The chain combines TRBV29-1 with TRBJ1-2, with TRBD1 matching 8 bases. Per the germline V gene, CDR1 is SQVTM and CDR2 is ANQGSEA. The CDR3 has 12 amino acids. The V segment lost 6 bases and the J segment 8 bases; nucleotides outside the gene matches: 8. For the CDR3, the DNA is TGCAGCGTGCAGGGACAGGTGGGCGGCTACACCTTC. Translated, it gives CSVQGQVGGYTF.

CDR3 protein: CASSPLGQGTTEAFF. The CDR3 region has the DNA TGTGCCAGCTCACCCCTAGGACAGGGGACCACTGAAGCTTTCTTT. The rearrangement uses TRBV18 and TRBJ1-1, with 9 bases lining up with TRBD1. CDR1 is KGHSH and CDR2 is LQKENI in the germline V gene. The CDR3 runs 15 residues. With V trimmed by 3 bases and J by 4 bases, 6 bases remained unmatched.

V and J are TRBV7-2 and TRBJ1-2; 7 positions match TRBD1. The CDR3 runs 14 residues. The J segment lost 4 bases and the V segment lost 3 bases, leaving 5 bases of the junction unmatched. Germline V lookup: CDR1 SGHTA, CDR2 FQGNSA. CDR3 nucleotides: TGTGCCAGCAGCTTTCGACAGGGAATCTATGGCTACACCTTC. Its protein is CASSFRQGIYGYTF.

This clone was detected many times. V usage is TRBV5-6 and J usage is TRBJ1-5, with D possibly matching TRBD1 (6 bases). Trimming removed 4 bases at V and 5 bases at J, with 16 bases between. This CDR3 has 15 amino acids. Germline V CDR1 and CDR2: SGHDT, YYEEEE. For the CDR3, the DNA is TGTGCCAGCAGCCGATTACAGGGTTTCGATCAGCCCCAGCATTTT. It specifies CASSRLQGFDQPQHF.

The V gene is TRBV3-1 (or the pseudogene TRBV3-2), the J gene TRBJ1-2; D gene uncertain. V was cut by 2 bases and J by 1 base, with 8 bases left in between. The CDR3 runs to 14 residues. Germline values: CDR1 LGHDT, CDR2 YNNKEL (reference sequence). This CDR3 reads CASSQQHNNYGYTF. The CDR3 coding sequence is TGTGCCAGCAGCCAACAACACAATAACTATGGCTACACCTTC.

This chain uses TRBV3-1 (or the pseudogene TRBV3-2) with TRBJ2-1; 11 nucleotides align to TRBD2. J was trimmed by 7 bases and V by 2 bases; bases with no gene match: 16. Germline assignment: CDR1 LGHDT and CDR2 YNNKEL (reference sequence). CDR3 size: 19 residues. CDR3 loop: CASSQWDGSGGVARNEQFF. The CDR3 nucleotides are TGTGCCAGCAGCCAATGGGACGGTAGCGGGGGGGTGGCTCGTAATGAGCAGTTCTTC.

There are a few counts of this clone. The CDR3 is CASSYAGEHETQYF. The DNA for the CDR3 is TGTGCCAGCAGTTACGCCGGGGAGCACGAGACCCAGTACTTC. V and J are TRBV6-2 or TRBV6-3 and TRBJ2-5, with D possibly TRBD2 on 5 matching bases. Germline assignment: CDR1 MNHEY and CDR2 SVGEGT. The CDR3 is made up of 14 amino acids. Deletions cut 2 bases from V and 5 bases from J, with 12 bases between.

The chain recombines TRBV9 with TRBJ2-5; D may be TRBD2 (7 bases). V shed 0 bases and J shed 5 bases, with 23 bases lying between them. CDR3 length: 18 amino acids. Germline-derived CDR1 and CDR2 are SGDLS and YYNGEE. CDR3 loop: CASSVGHPQGGGRETQYF. The CDR3 DNA is TGTGCCAGCAGCGTAGGCCACCCCCAAGGCGGGGGCCGGGAGACCCAGTACTTC.

The rearrangement joins TRBV10-3 to TRBJ2-5, with 9 bases identical to TRBD2. This CDR3 comprises 15 residues. Trimming removed 2 bases from V and 4 bases from J; junction bases left unmatched: 5. Germline-derived CDR1 and CDR2 are ENHRY and SYGVKD. The DNA for the CDR3 is TGTGCCATCAGTGAGGCCAGCGGGGGGTTAGAGACCCAGTACTTC. The encoded protein is CAISEASGGLETQYF.

This clone was seen many times. The chain links TRBV5-6 to TRBJ2-7; D call uncertain. The V gene lost 0 bases and the J gene lost 7 bases, with 8 bases spanning the gap. Germline CDR1 is SGHDT and CDR2 is YYEEEE. The CDR3 is made up of 12 amino acids. CDR3 coding DNA: TGTGCCAGCAGCTTGGCCTTGAGGGAGCAGTACTTC. As protein: CASSLALREQYF. The whole variable domain, remainder taken from reference TRBV5-6 and TRBJ2-7, is DAGVTQSPTHLIKTRGQQVTLRCSPKSGHDTVSWYQQALGQGPQFIFQYYEEEERQRGNFPDRFSGHQFPNYSSELNVNALLLGDSALYLCASSLALREQYFGPGTRLTVT.

This chain joins TRBV10-3 and TRBJ2-7, with TRBD1 matching 9 bases. J lost 3 bases, V lost 4 bases, and 1 base had no gene match. This CDR3 region has 13 residues. CDR1 is ENHRY and CDR2 is SYGVKD in the germline V gene. The CDR3 nucleotides are TGTGCCATCAGTGGGGGACAGGGCTACGAGCAGTACTTC. Translation: CAISGGQGYEQYF.

V usage is TRBV3-1 (or the pseudogene TRBV3-2) and J usage is TRBJ2-1, with 9 bases fitting TRBD1. V was clipped by 4 bases and J by 4 bases; unmatched bases: 2. Germline CDR1 and CDR2: LGHDT and YNNKEL (reference sequence). CDR3 length equals 14 residues. CDR3 in amino acids: CASSRGQGYNEQFF. The CDR3 DNA sequence: TGTGCCAGCAGCCGGGGACAGGGTTACAATGAGCAGTTCTTC.

The chain combines TRBV7-3 with TRBJ2-5; D possibly corresponds to TRBD2 (6 bases). Per the germline V gene, CDR1 is SGHTA and CDR2 is FQGTGA. Trimming took off 5 bases at V and 4 bases at J, with 17 bases between the two ends. This CDR3 comprises 15 residues. CDR3 protein: CASSQGGGPRETQYF. CDR3 nucleotides: TGTGCCAGCAGCCAAGGCGGAGGGCCGAGAGAGACCCAGTACTTC.

This sequence joins TRBV9 and TRBJ2-1; TRBD2 aligns across 12 bases. V dropped 3 bases and J dropped 6; count of bases not matched to a gene: 7. The germline V gene encodes CDR1 SGDLS and CDR2 YYNGEE. This CDR3 is built from 16 residues. CDR3 sequence (DNA): TGTGCCAGCAGCGCCCTAGCGGGGGGGCCGATCAATGAGCAGTTCTTC. Residues: CASSALAGGPINEQFF.

The gene calls are TRBV19 and TRBJ1-5; D uncertain. This CDR3 is 18 amino acids long. Trimming cost V 2 bases and J 0 bases, with 17 bases left between them. CDR1 and CDR2 from the germline V gene are LNHDA and SQIVND (reference sequence). The CDR3 DNA sequence: TGTGCCAGTAGTATATTCGGGAGTCAGATTCATAGCAATCAGCCCCAGCATTTT. It encodes CASSIFGSQIHSNQPQHF.

A single count supports this clone. CDR3 coding DNA: TGTGCCAGCAGCGGCTACAGGGGGGGCACAGATACGCAGTATTTT. The encoded protein is CASSGYRGGTDTQYF. The rearrangement joins TRBV9 to TRBJ2-3; 8 bases line up with TRBD1. Germline lookup yields CDR1 SGDLS and CDR2 YYNGEE. CDR3 length: 15 residues. V was clipped by 3 bases and J by 1 base; unmatched bases: 4.

This clone was observed a few times. This chain uses TRBV7-8 with TRBJ1-5; D gene uncertain. The CDR3 sequence is 13 residues long. Germline V lookup: CDR1 SGHVS, CDR2 FQNEAQ. The V end lost 4 bases, the J end lost 0 bases, and 4 bases lay between the germline ends. The CDR3 coding sequence is TGTGCCAGCAGCTCCTATAGCAATCAGCCCCAGCATTTT. Translated: CASSSYSNQPQHF.

The V call is TRBV10-2, the J call TRBJ2-1, with 9 bases identical to TRBD2. J gave up 7 bases and V 2 bases, and 9 bases lay outside the gene matches. This CDR3 has 16 residues. Germline CDR1 WSHSY, CDR2 SAAADI. CDR3 DNA sequence: TGCGCCAGCAGTGAGGCTAGCGGGGCTCTGGGGAATGAGCAGTTCTTC. This codes for CASSEASGALGNEQFF.

The chain has TRBV27 and TRBJ1-1; the match to TRBD1 covers 10 bases. Germline trimming cut 7 bases from V and 3 bases from J; bases unmatched to any gene: 8. Germline CDR1 and CDR2: MNHEY and SMNVEV (reference sequence). The CDR3 has 15 amino acids. Here the CDR3 reads CASNTRDRGDTEAFF. CDR3 in DNA: TGTGCCAGCAACACCCGGGACAGGGGAGACACTGAAGCTTTCTTT.

The V and J genes are TRBV29-1 and TRBJ1-5; D gene ambiguous. CDR3 length: 11 amino acids. With 4 bases removed from V and 4 bases from J, the gap between germline ends came to 5 bases. The germline CDR1 and CDR2 sequences are SQVTM and ANQGSEA. For the CDR3, the DNA is TGCAGCGTTGGAGGTAATCAGCCCCAGCATTTT. It codes for CSVGGNQPQHF.

This clone was seen just once. The rearrangement joins TRBV7-6 to TRBJ2-1; the match to TRBD2 covers 8 bases. V was pared by 4 bases and J by 4 bases, with 15 bases of the junction left unmatched. The germline V gene encodes CDR1 SGHVS and CDR2 FNYEAQ. The length of the CDR3 is 18 residues. The CDR3, as DNA: TGTGCCAGCAGCTCTACATTGCGGGGGGCCTCGCGGTACAATGAGCAGTTCTTC. Translated, it gives CASSSTLRGASRYNEQFF.

The chain joins TRBV5-4 to TRBJ2-3, with a weak D call TRBD2 (5 bases). This CDR3 has 14 amino acids. Trimming cost V 6 bases and J 0 bases, with 11 bases left between them. Looked up from germline, CDR1 is SGHNT and CDR2 is YYREEE (reference sequence). In DNA, the CDR3 is TGTGCCAGCAAGGGAGACTATAGCACAGATACGCAGTATTTT. Translating gives CASKGDYSTDTQYF.